The 21 T cell receptor beta chains below come from one sample, sequenced in a study of OX40 agonist ivuxolimab in advanced cancers. This table comes from immunoSEQ multiplex PCR, and its TCRdb copy is limited to in-frame clones, with some not included. The sample comprises tens of thousands of clones, around 80% of which are singletons, and 1.5% to 2% rests with the top ten. The sample was CD4+ or CD8+ T cells sorted from blood, taken in a trial of the OX40 agonist ivuxolimab. These receptors originate from an adult with an advanced solid tumor such as melanoma, head and neck, liver or kidney cancer.

The CDR3 coding sequence is TGTGCCAGCAGCCCGGGACGACAGGGTGGGGAGACCCAGTACTTC. It encodes CASSPGRQGGETQYF. The chain uses TRBV7-6 and TRBJ2-5; 7 positions match TRBD1. CDR3 size: 15 residues. V was pared by 5 bases and J by 5 bases, with 11 bases of the junction left unmatched. Looked up from germline, CDR1 is SGHVS and CDR2 is FNYEAQ.

This clone has a handful of counts. The V and J genes are TRBV4-2 and TRBJ2-3; TRBD1 matches at 11 bases. The germline V gene has CDR1 LGHNA and CDR2 YNFKEQ. The CDR3 length is 15 residues. V lost 4 bases to trimming and J lost 5 bases; unmatched junction nucleotides: 5. CDR3 amino acids: CASSPDRGQGDTQYF. CDR3 sequence (DNA): TGTGCCAGCAGCCCGGACAGGGGGCAGGGAGATACGCAGTATTTT.

V usage is TRBV19 and J usage is TRBJ1-1; possibly TRBD1 for D (5 bases). The CDR3 extends over 14 amino acids. The germline V gene has CDR1 LNHDA and CDR2 SQIVND (reference sequence). With 7 bases removed from V and 4 bases from J, the gap between germline ends came to 16 bases. CDR3 nucleotide sequence: TGTGCCAGTACCTTCTTTAAGGGGAGCACTGAAGCTTTCTTT. Translated, it gives CASTFFKGSTEAFF.

The chain employs TRBV6-1 and TRBJ1-2; TRBD1 is a possible D gene (5 bases). Per germline, CDR1 MNHNS and CDR2 SASEGT. V gave up 0 bases and J gave up 0 bases, with 8 bases separating them. The length of the CDR3 is 15 residues. The CDR3 nucleotides are TGTGCCAGCAGTGAAGCCGGGGGAGCTAACTATGGCTACACCTTC. The encoded protein is CASSEAGGANYGYTF.

The chain joins TRBV28 to TRBJ2-2; D possibly matches TRBD1 or TRBD2 (5 bases each). This CDR3 has 18 residues. The V gene's germline CDR1 is MDHEN and CDR2 SYDVKM. Trimming pared 4 bases from V and 0 bases from J, leaving 18 bases between. CDR3 coding DNA: TGTGCCAGCAGTTCTTTCTTCTCATGGGGGACGAACACCGGGGAGCTGTTTTTT. This sequence encodes CASSSFFSWGTNTGELFF.

This clone occurred once. The chain joins TRBV5-1 to TRBJ2-1; 14 bases match TRBD2. CDR3 length equals 14 residues. In germline, CDR1 is SGHRS, CDR2 YFSETQ. The V gene end was trimmed by 3 bases and the J gene end by 13 bases; junction bases not matched to a gene: 6. CDR3 in amino acids: CASSSTGTSGGQFF. Here the CDR3 DNA reads TGCGCCAGCAGCTCGACGGGGACTAGCGGGGGCCAGTTCTTC.

This chain links TRBV7-2 with TRBJ2-1; TRBD2 aligns across 11 bases. The CDR3 covers 17 residues. V shed 5 bases, J shed 7 bases, and the junction held 13 bases outside the gene matches. Germline V gene lookup returns CDR1 SGHTA and CDR2 FQGNSA. In DNA, the CDR3 is TGTGCCAGCAGCCTCGGGACTAGCGGTCCCTTAGGGAATGAGCAGTTCTTC. This codes for CASSLGTSGPLGNEQFF.

The rearrangement uses TRBV19 and TRBJ1-2, with 9 bases matching TRBD1. Trimming cost V 7 bases and J 2 bases; bases outside gene matches: 23. The CDR3 extends over 20 amino acids. The germline gives CDR1 LNHDA, CDR2 SQIVND (reference sequence). The CDR3 loop reads CASKALATGTGTWANYGYTF. The CDR3 bases are TGTGCCAGTAAGGCTCTCGCGACCGGGACAGGGACTTGGGCAAACTATGGCTACACCTTC.

V usage is TRBV28 and J usage is TRBJ1-2; D is unclear. The CDR3 has 16 residues. In germline, CDR1 is MDHEN, CDR2 SYDVKM. The V gene lost 3 bases and the J gene lost 0 bases, with 14 bases spanning the gap. The CDR3 sequence is CASSFLSRLANYGYTF. CDR3 nucleotide sequence: TGTGCCAGCAGTTTTCTATCCCGCCTTGCTAACTATGGCTACACCTTC.

The table lists this clone with a few counts. The chain employs TRBV11-2 and TRBJ2-7; 7 bases match TRBD1. The junction had 7 bases not matched to a gene; V was cut back by 5 bases and J by 9 bases. Germline CDR1 is SGHAT and CDR2 is FQNNGV. This CDR3 spans 12 amino acids. CDR3 residues: CASSPTGQVQYF. CDR3 in DNA: TGTGCCAGCAGCCCGACAGGACAGGTGCAGTACTTC.

This chain connects TRBV7-3 to TRBJ1-1; 8 bases line up with TRBD1. The CDR3 contains 15 residues. CDR1 and CDR2 from the germline V gene are SGHTA and FQGTGA. After removal of 1 base from V and 3 bases from J, the junction contained 4 bases not matched to a gene. CDR3 loop: CASSLKQGVYTEAFF. In nucleotides, the CDR3 is TGTGCCAGCAGCTTAAAACAGGGGGTTTACACTGAAGCTTTCTTT.

The V call is TRBV9, the J call TRBJ1-2; TRBD1 aligns across 9 bases. J gave up 7 bases and V 3 bases, and 7 bases lay outside the gene matches. The CDR3 contains 14 residues. The germline CDR1 and CDR2 sequences are SGDLS and YYNGEE. The CDR3 region is CASSARDRVTGYTF. The CDR3 nucleotides are TGTGCCAGCAGCGCCCGGGACAGGGTAACTGGCTACACCTTC.

The chain carries TRBV5-6 and TRBJ1-5; D not certain. The CDR3 consists of 15 residues. In germline, CDR1 is SGHDT, CDR2 YYEEEE. V lost 0 bases to trimming and J lost 4 bases, with 11 bases between them. The CDR3 DNA reads as TGTGCCAGCAGCTTGGCCTCGAGGCTAAATCAGCCCCAGCATTTT. Amino acids: CASSLASRLNQPQHF.

This chain connects TRBV27 to TRBJ1-6; D gene unclear. This CDR3 contains 15 residues. CDR1 and CDR2 from the germline V gene are MNHEY and SMNVEV (reference sequence). V dropped 6 bases and J dropped 1 base, with 10 bases sitting between them. The CDR3 here is CASRSEGSYNSPLHF. CDR3 nucleotides: TGTGCCAGCAGGTCGGAAGGGTCCTATAATTCACCCCTCCACTTT.

The V and J genes are TRBV25-1 and TRBJ2-7, with 12 bases aligning to TRBD1. The CDR3 is 16 residues long. The junction had 6 bases not matched to a gene; V was cut back by 0 bases and J by 6 bases. The V gene's germline CDR1 is MGHDK and CDR2 SYGVNS. CDR3 DNA sequence: TGTGCCAGCAGTGAATACTGGGGGACAGGGGGCTTCGAGCAGTACTTC. Translating it yields CASSEYWGTGGFEQYF.

The chain employs TRBV9 and TRBJ2-3; D is possibly TRBD2 (6 bases). The CDR3 covers 15 residues. Germline V gene sequence: CDR1 SGDLS, CDR2 YYNGEE. Trimming left V 4 bases short and J 3 bases short, with 15 bases between. DNA for the CDR3: TGTGCCAGCAGCCTGTTAGCGGAAGTTACAGATACGCAGTATTTT. Translation gives CASSLLAEVTDTQYF.

As for this clone: At one end the junction does not follow the germline gene, possibly because of a read error. The chain links TRBV9 to TRBJ1-1; D unresolved. The CDR3 extends over 14 amino acids. Germline lookup yields CDR1 SGDLS and CDR2 YYNGEE. CDR3: CASSVGGPGTAAFF. CDR3 coding DNA: TGTGCCAGCAGCGTAGGTGGACCTGGTACTGCAGCTTTCTTT.

The J gene is TRBJ1-1, the V gene TRBV30, with D unclear. Trimming stripped 5 bases from V and 4 bases from J, with 11 bases between. There are 12 residues in the CDR3. In germline, CDR1 is GTSNPN, CDR2 SVGIG (reference sequence). The CDR3 DNA sequence: TGTGCCTGGGGACGGACGACCACTGAAGCTTTCTTT. The encoded protein is CAWGRTTTEAFF.

This chain uses TRBV9 with TRBJ2-1; 8 bases match TRBD2. This CDR3 spans 15 amino acids. Trimming cost V 3 bases and J 10 bases; bases outside gene matches: 12. Germline-derived CDR1 and CDR2 are SGDLS and YYNGEE. The CDR3 reads CASSGQLAELSEQFF. The CDR3, as DNA: TGTGCCAGCAGCGGCCAACTAGCGGAATTGTCGGAGCAGTTCTTC.

This chain links TRBV6-5 with TRBJ1-6, with 9 bases that match TRBD1. The CDR3 covers 15 residues. Trimming cost V 4 bases and J 9 bases; bases outside gene matches: 7. Germline assignment: CDR1 MNHEY and CDR2 SVGAGI. The CDR3 nucleotides read TGTGCCAGCAGTTTGCAATGGGACAGGGCTTCACCCCTCCACTTT. It specifies CASSLQWDRASPLHF.

The J gene is TRBJ2-5, the V gene TRBV7-2, with 15 bases fitting TRBD2. The CDR3 loop spans 16 amino acids. With 4 bases clipped from V and 1 base from J, the junction kept 1 base outside the gene matches. Germline V gene sequence: CDR1 SGHTA, CDR2 FQGNSA. CDR3 bases: TGTGCCAGCAGCTCGGGACTAGCGGGGGGCCAAGAGACCCAGTACTTC. It specifies CASSSGLAGGQETQYF.